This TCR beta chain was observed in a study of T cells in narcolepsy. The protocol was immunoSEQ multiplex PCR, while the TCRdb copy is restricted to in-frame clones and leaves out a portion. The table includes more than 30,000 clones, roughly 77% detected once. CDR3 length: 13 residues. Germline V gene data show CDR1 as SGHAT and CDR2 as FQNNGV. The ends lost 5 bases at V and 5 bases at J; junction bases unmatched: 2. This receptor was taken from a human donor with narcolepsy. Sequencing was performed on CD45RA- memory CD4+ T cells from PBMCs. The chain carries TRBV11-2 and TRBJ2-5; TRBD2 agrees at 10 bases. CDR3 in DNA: TGTGCCAGCAGCACGGGACTAGCGGAGACCCAGTACTTC. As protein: CASSTGLAETQYF. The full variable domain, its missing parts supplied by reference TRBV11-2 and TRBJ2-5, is EAGVAQSPRYKIIEKRQSVAFWCNPISGHATLYWYQQILGQGPKLLIQFQNNGVVDDSQLPKDRFSAERLKGVDSTLKIQPAKLEDSAVYLCASSTGLAETQYFGPGTRLLVL.